This TCR beta chain was identified in a study of technical replicates of blood from a handful of donors. The CDR3 is made up of 14 amino acids. Germline V gene sequence: CDR1 ENHRY, CDR2 SYGVKD. The V end lost 3 bases, the J end lost 6 bases, and 11 bases lay between the germline ends. Some clones are missing from TCRdb's copy, which holds only in-frame ones; the method was immunoSEQ multiplex PCR. The data show 90,000 to 100,000 clones, roughly 94% seen once. J is TRBJ1-4 and V is TRBV10-3; D may be TRBD1 (5 bases). What was sequenced was T cells isolated from PBMCs. The clonotype was recovered from a human donor in good health. The chain's CDR3 is CAISEAGRDEKLFF. For the CDR3, the DNA is TGTGCCATCAGTGAAGCGGGCAGGGATGAAAAACTGTTTTTT.